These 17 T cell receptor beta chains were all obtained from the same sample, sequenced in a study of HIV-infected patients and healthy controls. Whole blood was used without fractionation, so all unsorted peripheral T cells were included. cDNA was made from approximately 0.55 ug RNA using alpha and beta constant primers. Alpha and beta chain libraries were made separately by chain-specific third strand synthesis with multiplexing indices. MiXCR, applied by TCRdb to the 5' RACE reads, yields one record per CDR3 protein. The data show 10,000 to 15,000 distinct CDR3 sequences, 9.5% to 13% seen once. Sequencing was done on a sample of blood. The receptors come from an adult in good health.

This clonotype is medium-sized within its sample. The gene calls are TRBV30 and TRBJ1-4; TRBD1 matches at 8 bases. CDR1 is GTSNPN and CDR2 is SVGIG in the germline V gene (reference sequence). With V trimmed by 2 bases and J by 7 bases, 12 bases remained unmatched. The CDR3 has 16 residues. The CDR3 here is CAWSLQGAKVGEKLFF. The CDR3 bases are TGTGCCTGGAGTCTGCAGGGGGCGAAAGTTGGTGAAAAACTGTTTTTT.

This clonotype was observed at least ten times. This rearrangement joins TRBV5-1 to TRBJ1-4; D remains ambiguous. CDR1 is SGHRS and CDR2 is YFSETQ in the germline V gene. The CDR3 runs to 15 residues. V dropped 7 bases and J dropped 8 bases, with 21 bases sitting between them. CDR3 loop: CASRRTAGNLEKLFF. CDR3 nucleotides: TGCGCCAGCCGAAGGACGGCCGGGAATCTCGAAAAACTGTTTTTT.

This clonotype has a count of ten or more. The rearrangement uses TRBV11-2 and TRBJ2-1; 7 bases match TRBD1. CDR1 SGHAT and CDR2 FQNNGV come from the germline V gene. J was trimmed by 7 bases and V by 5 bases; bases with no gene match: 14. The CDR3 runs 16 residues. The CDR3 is CASSSIRLMTGNEQFF. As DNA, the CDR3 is TGTGCCAGCAGCAGTATTCGCCTCATGACAGGGAATGAGCAGTTCTTC. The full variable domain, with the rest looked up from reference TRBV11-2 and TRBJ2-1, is EAGVAQSPRYKIIEKRQSVAFWCNPISGHATLYWYQQILGQGPKLLIQFQNNGVVDDSQLPKDRFSAERLKGVDSTLKIQPAKLEDSAVYLCASSSIRLMTGNEQFFGPGTRLTVL.

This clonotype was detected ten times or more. CDR3 protein: CASSHYPGAKNIQYF. The CDR3 bases are TGTGCCAGCAGCCACTACCCCGGGGCCAAAAACATTCAGTACTTC. The rearrangement joins TRBV3-1 to TRBJ2-4; no definite D call. CDR1 is LGHDT and CDR2 is YNNKEL in the germline V gene (reference sequence). V was cut by 3 bases and J by 1 base, with 10 bases left in between. This CDR3 has 15 residues.

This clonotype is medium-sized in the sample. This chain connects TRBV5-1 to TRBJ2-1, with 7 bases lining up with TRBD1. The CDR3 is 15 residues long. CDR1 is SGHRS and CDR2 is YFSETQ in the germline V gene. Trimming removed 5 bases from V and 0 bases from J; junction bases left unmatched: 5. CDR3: CASSSDRPSYNEQFF. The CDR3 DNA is TGCGCCAGCAGTTCGGACAGGCCCTCCTACAATGAGCAGTTCTTC.

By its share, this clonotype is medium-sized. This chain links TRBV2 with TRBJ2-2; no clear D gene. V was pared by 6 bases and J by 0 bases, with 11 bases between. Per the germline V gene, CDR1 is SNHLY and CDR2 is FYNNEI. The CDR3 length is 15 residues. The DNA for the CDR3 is TGTGCCAGCAGGCTGGGCCTCGCGAACACCGGGGAGCTGTTTTTT. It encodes CASRLGLANTGELFF.

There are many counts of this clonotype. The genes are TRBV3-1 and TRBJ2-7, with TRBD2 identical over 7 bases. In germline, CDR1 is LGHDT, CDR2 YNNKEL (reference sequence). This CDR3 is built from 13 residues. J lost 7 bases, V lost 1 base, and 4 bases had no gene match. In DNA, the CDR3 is TGTGCCAGCAGCCAAGGCACAGCGGGGGAGCAGTACTTC. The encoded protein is CASSQGTAGEQYF.

The CDR3 reads CSASSRGTSGYNEQFF. In DNA, the CDR3 is TGCAGTGCTTCTTCTCGGGGGACTAGCGGGTACAATGAGCAGTTCTTC. The V gene is TRBV20-1, the J gene TRBJ2-1, with 12 positions matching TRBD2. V shed 5 bases, J shed 4 bases, and the junction held 9 bases outside the gene matches. The germline V gene encodes CDR1 DFQATT and CDR2 SNEGSKA (reference sequence). CDR3 length: 16 amino acids.

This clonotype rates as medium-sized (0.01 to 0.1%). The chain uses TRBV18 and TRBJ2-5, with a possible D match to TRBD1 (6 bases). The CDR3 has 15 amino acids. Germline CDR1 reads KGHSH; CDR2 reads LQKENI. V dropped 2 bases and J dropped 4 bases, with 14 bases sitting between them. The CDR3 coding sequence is TGTGCCAGCTCACCAGCCTGGAGAGGGGGAGAGACCCAGTACTTC. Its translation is CASSPAWRGGETQYF.

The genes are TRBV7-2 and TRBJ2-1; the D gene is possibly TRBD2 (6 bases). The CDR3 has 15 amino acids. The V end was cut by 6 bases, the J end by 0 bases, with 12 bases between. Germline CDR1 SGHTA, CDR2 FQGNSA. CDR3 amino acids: CASSRSGGSYNEQFF. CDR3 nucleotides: TGTGCCAGCAGTCGTAGCGGCGGCTCCTACAATGAGCAGTTCTTC.

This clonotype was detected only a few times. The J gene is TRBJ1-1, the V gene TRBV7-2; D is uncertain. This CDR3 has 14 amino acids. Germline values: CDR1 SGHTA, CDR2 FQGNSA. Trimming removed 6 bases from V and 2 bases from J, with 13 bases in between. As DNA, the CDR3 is TGTGCCAGCAGGCTTGGACGGCTAAACACTGAAGCTTTCTTT. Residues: CASRLGRLNTEAFF. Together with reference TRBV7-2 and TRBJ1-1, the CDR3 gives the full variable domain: GAGVSQSPSNKVTEKGKDVELRCDPISGHTALYWYRQSLGQGLEFLIYFQGNSAPDKSGLPSDRFSAERTGGSVSTLTIQRTQQEDSAVYLCASRLGRLNTEAFFGQGTRLTVV.

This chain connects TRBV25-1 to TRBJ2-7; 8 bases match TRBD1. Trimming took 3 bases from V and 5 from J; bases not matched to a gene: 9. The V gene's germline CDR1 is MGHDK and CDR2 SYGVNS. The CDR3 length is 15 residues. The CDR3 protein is CASSETTGDSDEQYF. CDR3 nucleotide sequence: TGTGCCAGCAGTGAGACGACAGGGGATAGCGACGAGCAGTACTTC.

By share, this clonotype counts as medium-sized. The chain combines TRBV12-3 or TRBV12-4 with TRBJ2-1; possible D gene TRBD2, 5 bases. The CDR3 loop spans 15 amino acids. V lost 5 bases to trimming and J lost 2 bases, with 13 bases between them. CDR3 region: CASSTGDRTYNEQFF. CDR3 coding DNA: TGTGCCAGCAGTACCGGGGATCGGACCTACAATGAGCAGTTCTTC.

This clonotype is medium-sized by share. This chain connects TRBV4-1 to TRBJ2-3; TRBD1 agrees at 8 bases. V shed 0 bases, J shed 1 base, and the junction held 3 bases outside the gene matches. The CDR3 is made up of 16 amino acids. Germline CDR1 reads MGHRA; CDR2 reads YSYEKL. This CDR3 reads CASSQDVTGGTDTQYF. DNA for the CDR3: TGCGCCAGCAGCCAAGATGTGACAGGGGGCACAGATACGCAGTATTTT.

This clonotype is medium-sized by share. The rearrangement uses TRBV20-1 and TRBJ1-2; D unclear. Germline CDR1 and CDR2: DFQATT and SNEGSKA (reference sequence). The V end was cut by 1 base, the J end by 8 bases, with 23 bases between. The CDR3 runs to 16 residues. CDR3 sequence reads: CSARASWRAGRLGYTF. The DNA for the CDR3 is TGCAGTGCTAGAGCCTCCTGGAGGGCGGGGAGGCTGGGCTACACCTTC.

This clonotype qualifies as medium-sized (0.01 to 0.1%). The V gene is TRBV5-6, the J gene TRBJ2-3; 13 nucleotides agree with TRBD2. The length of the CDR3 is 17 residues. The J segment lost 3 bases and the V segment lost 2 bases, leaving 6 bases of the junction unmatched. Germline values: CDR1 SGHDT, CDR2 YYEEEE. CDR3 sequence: CASSFPWTSGRTDTQYF. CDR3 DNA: TGTGCCAGCAGCTTCCCGTGGACTAGCGGGAGAACAGATACGCAGTATTTT.

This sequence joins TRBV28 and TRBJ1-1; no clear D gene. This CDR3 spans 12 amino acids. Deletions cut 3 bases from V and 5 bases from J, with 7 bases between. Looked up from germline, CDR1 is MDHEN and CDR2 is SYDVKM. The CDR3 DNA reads TGTGCCAGCAGTTTCTTGCGGACTGAAGCTTTCTTT. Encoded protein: CASSFLRTEAFF. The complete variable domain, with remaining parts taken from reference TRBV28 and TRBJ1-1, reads DVKVTQSSRYLVKRTGEKVFLECVQDMDHENMFWYRQDPGLGLRLIYFSYDVKMKEKGDIPEGYSVSREKKERFSLILESASTNQTSMYLCASSFLRTEAFFGQGTRLTVV.